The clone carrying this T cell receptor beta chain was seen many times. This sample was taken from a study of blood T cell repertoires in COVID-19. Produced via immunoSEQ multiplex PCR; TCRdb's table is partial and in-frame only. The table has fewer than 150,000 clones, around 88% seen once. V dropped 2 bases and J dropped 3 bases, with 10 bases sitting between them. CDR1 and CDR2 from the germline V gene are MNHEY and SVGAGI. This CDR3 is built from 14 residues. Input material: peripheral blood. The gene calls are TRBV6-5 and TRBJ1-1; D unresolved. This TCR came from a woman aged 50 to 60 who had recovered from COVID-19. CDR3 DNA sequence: TGTGCCAGCAGTTACCAGAGCAGGCACACTGAAGCTTTCTTT. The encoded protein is CASSYQSRHTEAFF.